The rows below give T cell receptor beta chains drawn from one sample of a study of blood T cell repertoires in COVID-19. The method was immunoSEQ multiplex PCR; TCRdb's version includes in-frame clones alone and lacks a portion of them. This table has under 200,000 clones, roughly 90% appearing once. The source material was peripheral blood. These receptors came from a man in his fifties or sixties with acute or convalescent COVID-19. Both conserved end residues are part of each CDR3. Each record gives: CDR3 DNA, CDR3 protein, V gene, D gene, J gene, clone size. D genes are given only for firm matches. Clone size appears in some rows only: once, few, many, or a class for an expanded clone.

CDR3 DNA: TGTGCCAGCAGCCCAGGACAGGCCTCCTACGAGCAGTACTTC
CDR3 protein: CASSPGQASYEQYF
V gene: TRBV7-2
D gene: TRBD1
J gene: TRBJ2-7
clone size: .

CDR3 DNA: TGTGCCAGCACCACACAGGAGACCCAGTACTTC
CDR3 protein: CASTTQETQYF
V gene: TRBV28
D gene: .
J gene: TRBJ2-5
clone size: .

CDR3 DNA: TGTGCCAGCAGCGGGACTAGCACCTACGAGCAGTACTTC
CDR3 protein: CASSGTSTYEQYF
V gene: TRBV27
D gene: TRBD2
J gene: TRBJ2-7
clone size: .

CDR3 DNA: TGTGCCAGCAGTCGGGATGAGAGCAATCAGCCCCAGCATTTT
CDR3 protein: CASSRDESNQPQHF
V gene: TRBV9
D gene: .
J gene: TRBJ1-5
clone size: .

CDR3 DNA: TGCGCCAGCAGCCAACTCCGCGACACTCCGGCCCCTGGCTACACCTTC
CDR3 protein: CASSQLRDTPAPGYTF
V gene: TRBV4-1
D gene: .
J gene: TRBJ1-2
clone size: .

CDR3 DNA: TGTGCCAGCAGCCGATGGTTGGAGTCACCCCTCCACTTT
CDR3 protein: CASSRWLESPLHF
V gene: TRBV7-2
D gene: .
J gene: TRBJ1-6
clone size: .

CDR3 DNA: TGCGCCAGCAGCTTAGTTGGGACAGGGTCCTACGAGCAGTACTTC
CDR3 protein: CASSLVGTGSYEQYF
V gene: TRBV5-1
D gene: TRBD1
J gene: TRBJ2-7
clone size: .

CDR3 DNA: TGTGCCAGCAGCTGGGGACTAGCGGGAGCTGGGGCCAACGTCCTGACTTTC
CDR3 protein: CASSWGLAGAGANVLTF
V gene: TRBV3-1/TRBV3-2
D gene: TRBD2
J gene: TRBJ2-6
clone size: once

CDR3 DNA: TGTGCCAGCAGGGGACAGGGAGGAGCACCCCTCCACTTT
CDR3 protein: CASRGQGGAPLHF
V gene: TRBV6-5
D gene: TRBD1
J gene: TRBJ1-6
clone size: .

CDR3 DNA: TGTGCCAGTACTTCATCCGGGACTAGCGGGACCCAGTACTTC
CDR3 protein: CASTSSGTSGTQYF
V gene: TRBV19
D gene: TRBD2
J gene: TRBJ2-5
clone size: .

CDR3 DNA: TGCGCCAGCAGCAAACAGGCCCAGGGGACTGAAGCTTTCTTT
CDR3 protein: CASSKQAQGTEAFF
V gene: TRBV5-1
D gene: .
J gene: TRBJ1-1
clone size: .

CDR3 DNA: TGCAGCGCTTGGGGACAGGGAAACACTGAAGCTTTCTTT
CDR3 protein: CSAWGQGNTEAFF
V gene: TRBV29-1
D gene: TRBD1
J gene: TRBJ1-1
clone size: .

CDR3 DNA: TGTGCCAGCAGCCCCCCTAGCGGGAGGGCCGCAGATACGCAGTATTTT
CDR3 protein: CASSPPSGRAADTQYF
V gene: TRBV21-1
D gene: .
J gene: TRBJ2-3
clone size: .

CDR3 DNA: TGTGCCACCAGCAGAGGCCGAGCGGAAGGGCCAGAGCAGTTCTTC
CDR3 protein: CATSRGRAEGPEQFF
V gene: TRBV15
D gene: .
J gene: TRBJ2-1
clone size: .

CDR3 DNA: TGTGCCAGCCGGGAATTGGGGATCTATGGCTACACCTTC
CDR3 protein: CASRELGIYGYTF
V gene: TRBV6-5
D gene: .
J gene: TRBJ1-2
clone size: .

CDR3 DNA: TGCAGTGCTGGCCTCGGGGTGGCTTTCTTT
CDR3 protein: CSAGLGVAFF
V gene: TRBV20-1
D gene: .
J gene: TRBJ1-1
clone size: .

CDR3 DNA: TGCAGCGTGGGCAGTTCGGGGTGGACTGAAGCTTTCTTT
CDR3 protein: CSVGSSGWTEAFF
V gene: TRBV29-1
D gene: .
J gene: TRBJ1-1
clone size: .

CDR3 DNA: TGTGCCAGCAGCTCCGGACTAGCGGGAGGCGACTACAATGAGCAGTTCTTC
CDR3 protein: CASSSGLAGGDYNEQFF
V gene: TRBV5-4
D gene: TRBD2
J gene: TRBJ2-1
clone size: .

CDR3 DNA: TGCGCCAGCAGCTTTGGGCAGCTCCAAGAGACCCAGTACTTC
CDR3 protein: CASSFGQLQETQYF
V gene: TRBV5-1
D gene: .
J gene: TRBJ2-5
clone size: .

CDR3 DNA: TGTGCCAGCAGCCAGACTGAGACAGTCCACGAGCAGTACTTC
CDR3 protein: CASSQTETVHEQYF
V gene: TRBV3-1/TRBV3-2
D gene: .
J gene: TRBJ2-7
clone size: .

CDR3 DNA: TGTGCCAGCAGCCGGACTCTTGAGCAGTTCTTC
CDR3 protein: CASSRTLEQFF
V gene: TRBV7-9
D gene: .
J gene: TRBJ2-1
clone size: .

CDR3 DNA: TGTGCCACCAGCAGAGTCGACAGCAAGAATGAAAAACTGTTTTTT
CDR3 protein: CATSRVDSKNEKLFF
V gene: TRBV15
D gene: .
J gene: TRBJ1-4
clone size: .

CDR3 DNA: TGTGCCAGCAGCTTAACGGGACCGGGGGTCGATGAGCAGTTCTTC
CDR3 protein: CASSLTGPGVDEQFF
V gene: TRBV7-9
D gene: .
J gene: TRBJ2-1
clone size: .

CDR3 DNA: TGTGCCAGCAGCCAAGGGCAGGATGCTGAAGCTTTCTTT
CDR3 protein: CASSQGQDAEAFF
V gene: TRBV3-1/TRBV3-2
D gene: .
J gene: TRBJ1-1
clone size: .

CDR3 DNA: TGCGCCAGCAGCCAAGCGGAGGGCGGGGAGCTGTTTTTT
CDR3 protein: CASSQAEGGELFF
V gene: TRBV4-3
D gene: .
J gene: TRBJ2-2
clone size: .

CDR3 DNA: TGTGCCAGCAGTTACGGGGACAGAAACACAGATACGCAGTATTTT
CDR3 protein: CASSYGDRNTDTQYF
V gene: TRBV6-5
D gene: TRBD1
J gene: TRBJ2-3
clone size: .

CDR3 DNA: TGTGCCAGCAGCTCGCCCCTAGCGGGGGGCTCAGATACGCAGTATTTT
CDR3 protein: CASSSPLAGGSDTQYF
V gene: TRBV7-9
D gene: TRBD2
J gene: TRBJ2-3
clone size: once

CDR3 DNA: TGCGCCAGCAGCCCAGAGATAGGGGACACCGGGGAGCTGTTTTTT
CDR3 protein: CASSPEIGDTGELFF
V gene: TRBV5-1
D gene: .
J gene: TRBJ2-2
clone size: .

CDR3 DNA: TGTGCCACCAGTGAGGACGGACTAGCGGGGGGAAACACCGGGGAGCTGTTTTTT
CDR3 protein: CATSEDGLAGGNTGELFF
V gene: TRBV24-1
D gene: TRBD2
J gene: TRBJ2-2
clone size: .

CDR3 DNA: TGTGCCAGCTCTCCCTTAGGGGACACCGGGGAGCTGTTTTTT
CDR3 protein: CASSPLGDTGELFF
V gene: TRBV18
D gene: .
J gene: TRBJ2-2
clone size: .

CDR3 DNA: TGTGCCAGCAGTTCCGACAGGGGGCCGAGGCAGCCCCAGCATTTT
CDR3 protein: CASSSDRGPRQPQHF
V gene: TRBV6-6
D gene: TRBD1
J gene: TRBJ1-5
clone size: .

CDR3 DNA: TGTGCCAGCAGCTTAGACAGGGCAGAAGGAAACACCATATATTTT
CDR3 protein: CASSLDRAEGNTIYF
V gene: TRBV13
D gene: .
J gene: TRBJ1-3
clone size: .

CDR3 DNA: TGTGCCAGCAGTGGGTCGGGAAACTACAATGAGCAGTTCTTC
CDR3 protein: CASSGSGNYNEQFF
V gene: TRBV2
D gene: .
J gene: TRBJ2-1
clone size: .

CDR3 DNA: TGTGCCAGCAGTGAACGACGGGTCCCCTACGAGCAGTACTTC
CDR3 protein: CASSERRVPYEQYF
V gene: TRBV6-1
D gene: .
J gene: TRBJ2-7
clone size: .

CDR3 DNA: TGTGCCAGCAGCCAAGCCTTCGCGGGAGGGCTCGGAGATACGCAGTATTTT
CDR3 protein: CASSQAFAGGLGDTQYF
V gene: TRBV3-1/TRBV3-2
D gene: TRBD2
J gene: TRBJ2-3
clone size: .

CDR3 DNA: TGTGCCAGTAGTATGGGGGGAAGTCGGGCGGCCAAGGAGCAGTTCTTC
CDR3 protein: CASSMGGSRAAKEQFF
V gene: TRBV19
D gene: .
J gene: TRBJ2-1
clone size: .

CDR3 DNA: TGCGCCAGCAGCTTGGGACTAGCGGGAGATAGGGTAGAGACCCAGTACTTC
CDR3 protein: CASSLGLAGDRVETQYF
V gene: TRBV5-1
D gene: TRBD2
J gene: TRBJ2-5
clone size: .

CDR3 DNA: TGCGCCAGCAGCCCAGGGACAGGGAACTATGGCTACACCTTC
CDR3 protein: CASSPGTGNYGYTF
V gene: TRBV5-1
D gene: TRBD1
J gene: TRBJ1-2
clone size: .

CDR3 DNA: TGTGCCAGCAGTCCCGGGACAGGGTGGCAGCCCCAGCATTTT
CDR3 protein: CASSPGTGWQPQHF
V gene: TRBV28
D gene: TRBD1
J gene: TRBJ1-5
clone size: .

CDR3 DNA: TGTGCCAGCAGCCAAGAGACGGGGAATTATGGCTACACCTTC
CDR3 protein: CASSQETGNYGYTF
V gene: TRBV5-5
D gene: .
J gene: TRBJ1-2
clone size: .

CDR3 DNA: TGTGCCACCAGTGATCCGGCAGGACAGGCCTACGGGGAGCTGTTTTTT
CDR3 protein: CATSDPAGQAYGELFF
V gene: TRBV24-1
D gene: TRBD1
J gene: TRBJ2-2
clone size: .

CDR3 DNA: TGTGCCATCAGTGAAGTGGCAGGGGGCTTGCAGCCCCAGCATTTT
CDR3 protein: CAISEVAGGLQPQHF
V gene: TRBV10-3
D gene: TRBD1
J gene: TRBJ1-5
clone size: once

CDR3 DNA: TGTGCCAGCAGGAGGCGCGCGACGTCCTACAATGAGCAGTTCTTC
CDR3 protein: CASRRRATSYNEQFF
V gene: TRBV6-1
D gene: .
J gene: TRBJ2-1
clone size: .